The entry below describes one T cell receptor (beta chain). No antigen is known for it. The data belong to a study of cytomegalovirus exposure and HLA in healthy donors. General study findings and limits: Reported results showed that the classifier diagnosed cytomegalovirus status with high specificity and sensitivity.

Here immunoSEQ multiplex PCR was the method, and the copy in TCRdb shows in-frame clones only, minus some. The sample includes 70,000 to 80,000 clones, 90% to 95% seen only once; the top ten take roughly 3.2%. Germline V gene data show CDR1 as MNHNY and CDR2 as SVGAGI (reference sequence). V shed 2 bases and J 2 bases; nucleotides not matched to a gene: 4. The CDR3 spans 16 residues. The rearrangement joins TRBV6-6 to TRBJ1-2, with 11 bases fitting TRBD1. This TCR was sampled from a young woman in good health and CMV-seropositive. Sample: PBMCs. CDR3: CASSYLGTGGNYGYTF. Here the CDR3 DNA reads TGTGCCAGCAGTTACCTTGGGACAGGGGGGAACTATGGCTACACCTTC.